The rows below give T cell receptor beta chains drawn from one sample of a study of blood T cell repertoires in COVID-19. The assay was immunoSEQ multiplex PCR, and TCRdb's table has in-frame clones only and misses some. The data hold roughly 100,000 clones, with about 86% observed a single time. The sequenced sample was peripheral blood. These receptors all stem from a woman aged 80 or over with active or convalescent COVID-19. Each CDR3 is given with its conserved first and last residue. A D gene is named only where the DNA matches it firmly. A clone size is listed for some rows: how often the clone was seen (once, few, many), or a class if it is expanded.

TRBV19,TRBJ2-7,TRBD1,.,CASRGRDREYEQYF,TGTGCCAGTAGGGGCCGGGACAGGGAGTACGAGCAGTACTTC
TRBV5-4,TRBJ1-1,.,few,CASSFDRRNTEAFF,TGTGCCAGCAGCTTTGACAGGCGCAACACTGAAGCTTTCTTT
TRBV27,TRBJ1-1,TRBD1,.,CASSGTGFEAFF,TGTGCCAGCAGCGGGACAGGGTTTGAAGCTTTCTTT
TRBV5-8,TRBJ1-4,.,.,CASNAPRRANEKLFF,TGTGCCAGCAACGCCCCTAGGAGGGCTAATGAAAAACTGTTTTTT
TRBV25-1,TRBJ2-1,.,.,CATQRDYSVEQFF,TGTGCCACTCAGAGGGATTACAGCGTTGAGCAGTTCTTC
TRBV11-2,TRBJ2-5,.,.,CASSPTPQETQYF,TGTGCCAGCAGCCCTACCCCCCAAGAGACCCAGTACTTC
TRBV27,TRBJ2-3,TRBD2,.,CASSRTSGSKGGTDTQYF,TGTGCCAGCAGTCGCACTAGCGGGAGCAAGGGTGGAACAGATACGCAGTATTTT
TRBV30,TRBJ2-6,TRBD1,.,CAWTTGTVSGANVLTF,TGTGCCTGGACGACCGGGACAGTCTCTGGGGCCAACGTCCTGACTTTC
TRBV28,TRBJ1-6,.,.,CASSRTGHNSPLHF,TGTGCCAGCAGCCGTACAGGCCATAATTCACCCCTCCACTTT
TRBV20-1,TRBJ1-1,.,.,CSASKGETRAEAFF,TGCAGTGCTAGTAAGGGGGAGACGAGGGCTGAAGCTTTCTTT
TRBV5-6,TRBJ1-2,.,.,CASSSRAGVNVGGYTF,TGTGCCAGCAGCTCCCGGGCAGGGGTAAATGTTGGTGGCTACACCTTC
TRBV18,TRBJ2-2,.,.,CASSPRRLGLNGELFF,TGTGCCAGCTCACCAAGGAGGCTGGGTTTAAACGGGGAGCTGTTTTTT
TRBV7-2,TRBJ2-7,.,.,CASSIQGYEQYF,TGTGCCAGCAGCATTCAGGGTTACGAGCAGTACTTC
TRBV9,TRBJ2-3,.,.,CASSFADTQYF,TGTGCCAGCAGCTTTGCGGATACGCAGTATTTT
TRBV27,TRBJ1-2,TRBD1,.,CASSLSLQTGRGYGYTF,TGTGCCAGCAGTTTATCCCTACAGACAGGGAGAGGCTATGGCTACACCTTC
TRBV7-6,TRBJ2-3,TRBD1,.,CASSSGQGAGDTQYF,TGTGCCAGCAGCAGCGGACAGGGGGCTGGGGATACGCAGTATTTT
TRBV7-2,TRBJ2-7,.,.,CASSTQSGDYEQYF,TGTGCCAGCAGCACGCAATCAGGGGATTACGAGCAGTACTTC
TRBV9,TRBJ1-2,.,.,CASSPSTKDYGYTF,TGTGCCAGCAGCCCATCTACTAAGGACTATGGCTACACCTTC
TRBV6-2/TRBV6-3,TRBJ1-5,TRBD1,.,CASSQQGYSNQPQHF,TGTGCCAGCAGTCAACAGGGGTATAGCAATCAGCCCCAGCATTTT
TRBV6-5,TRBJ2-1,TRBD2,.,CASSLTSGSNEQFF,TGTGCCAGCAGTTTGACTAGCGGGAGCAATGAGCAGTTCTTC
TRBV15,TRBJ1-6,.,.,CATSRENSPLHF,TGTGCCACCAGCAGGGAGAATTCACCCCTCCACTTT
TRBV20-1,TRBJ2-4,.,.,CSASTGIGNIQYF,TGCAGTGCTAGTACCGGGATCGGAAACATTCAGTACTTC
TRBV6-5,TRBJ1-1,.,.,CASSYLGRSSAEAFF,TGTGCCAGCAGTTACTTGGGCAGGTCGTCCGCTGAAGCTTTCTTT
TRBV6-5,TRBJ1-5,.,.,CASTDGGYGNQPQHF,TGTGCCAGCACCGACGGAGGGTATGGCAATCAGCCCCAGCATTTT
TRBV9,TRBJ1-3,.,.,CASSPEDTRFSGNTIYF,TGTGCCAGCAGCCCTGAGGACACCCGATTCTCTGGAAACACCATATATTTT
TRBV5-4,TRBJ2-7,TRBD2,once,CASSFQRGTYEQYF,TGTGCCAGCAGCTTTCAGCGGGGGACCTACGAGCAGTACTTC
TRBV11-1,TRBJ1-1,.,once,CASSLGANTEAFF,TGTGCCAGCAGCTTAGGGGCGAACACTGAAGCTTTCTTT
TRBV13,TRBJ2-4,TRBD2,.,CASSLVGTSGGEAKNIQYF,TGTGCCAGCAGCTTAGTAGGGACTAGCGGGGGGGAAGCCAAAAACATTCAGTACTTC
TRBV19,TRBJ2-2,TRBD1,.,CASTNRGNGELFF,TGTGCCAGTACTAACAGGGGGAACGGGGAGCTGTTTTTT
TRBV15,TRBJ1-3,TRBD1,.,CATSRGGLETGAGNTIYF,TGTGCCACCAGCAGAGGGGGACTCGAAACAGGGGCTGGAAACACCATATATTTT
TRBV10-3,TRBJ1-1,.,.,CAIREQMAGNTEAFF,TGTGCCATCAGAGAGCAGATGGCAGGGAACACTGAAGCTTTCTTT
TRBV9,TRBJ1-6,TRBD1,once,CASSEQGQTNSPLHF,TGTGCCAGCAGCGAACAGGGGCAAACCAATTCACCCCTCCACTTT
TRBV29-1,TRBJ1-1,TRBD1,.,CSVLGFRDRGNSEAFF,TGCAGCGTTCTTGGGTTCCGGGACAGGGGAAATTCTGAAGCTTTCTTT
TRBV24-1,TRBJ2-3,.,.,CATSETGTYSKYF,TGTGCCACCAGTGAGACCGGGACATACTCTAAGTATTTT
TRBV27,TRBJ2-1,TRBD2,.,CASSWGASASGGRYNEQFF,TGTGCCAGCAGCTGGGGGGCGTCGGCTAGCGGGGGGCGATACAATGAGCAGTTCTTC
TRBV7-3,TRBJ2-7,TRBD2,.,CASSSLAGAGYEQYF,TGTGCCAGCAGCTCCCTAGCGGGAGCGGGGTACGAGCAGTACTTC
TRBV7-2,TRBJ1-3,.,.,CASSLGLRQGTSTIYF,TGTGCCAGCAGCTTAGGGTTGAGGCAGGGTACTTCCACCATATATTTT
TRBV29-1,TRBJ1-1,TRBD1,.,CSVDRGNTEAFF,TGCAGCGTGGACAGGGGAAACACTGAAGCTTTCTTT
TRBV5-4,TRBJ2-7,.,many,CASRMGLVDEQYF,TGTGCCAGCAGGATGGGCTTGGTGGACGAGCAGTACTTC
TRBV7-2,TRBJ1-3,.,.,CASTPVGREINTIYF,TGTGCCAGCACTCCCGTCGGGAGGGAAATAAACACCATATATTTT
TRBV27,TRBJ1-2,.,.,CASSLSMPTPNYGYTF,TGTGCCAGCAGTTTATCGATGCCAACTCCGAACTATGGCTACACCTTC
TRBV28,TRBJ2-7,.,.,CASSPYTRQVLYF,TGTGCCAGCAGTCCATATACCCGACAGGTTCTGTACTTC
TRBV7-9,TRBJ2-5,TRBD2,.,CASSSRGGRETQYF,TGTGCCAGCAGCTCCCGGGGGGGCAGGGAGACCCAGTACTTC
TRBV12-3/TRBV12-4,TRBJ1-1,.,once,CASSLARAAFF,TGTGCCAGCAGTTTAGCCAGGGCAGCTTTCTTT
TRBV5-4,TRBJ2-5,.,.,CASSTRQGGETQYF,TGTGCCAGCAGCACTCGTCAGGGGGGAGAGACCCAGTACTTC
TRBV27,TRBJ1-1,.,.,CASSSVNTEAFF,TGTGCCAGCAGTTCAGTCAACACTGAAGCTTTCTTT
TRBV7-2,TRBJ2-7,.,.,CASSLRQAGNEQYF,TGTGCCAGCAGCTTGCGGCAGGCGGGGAACGAGCAGTACTTC
TRBV29-1,TRBJ2-6,.,.,CSVASSGANVLTF,TGCAGCGTTGCTTCCTCTGGGGCCAACGTCCTGACTTTC